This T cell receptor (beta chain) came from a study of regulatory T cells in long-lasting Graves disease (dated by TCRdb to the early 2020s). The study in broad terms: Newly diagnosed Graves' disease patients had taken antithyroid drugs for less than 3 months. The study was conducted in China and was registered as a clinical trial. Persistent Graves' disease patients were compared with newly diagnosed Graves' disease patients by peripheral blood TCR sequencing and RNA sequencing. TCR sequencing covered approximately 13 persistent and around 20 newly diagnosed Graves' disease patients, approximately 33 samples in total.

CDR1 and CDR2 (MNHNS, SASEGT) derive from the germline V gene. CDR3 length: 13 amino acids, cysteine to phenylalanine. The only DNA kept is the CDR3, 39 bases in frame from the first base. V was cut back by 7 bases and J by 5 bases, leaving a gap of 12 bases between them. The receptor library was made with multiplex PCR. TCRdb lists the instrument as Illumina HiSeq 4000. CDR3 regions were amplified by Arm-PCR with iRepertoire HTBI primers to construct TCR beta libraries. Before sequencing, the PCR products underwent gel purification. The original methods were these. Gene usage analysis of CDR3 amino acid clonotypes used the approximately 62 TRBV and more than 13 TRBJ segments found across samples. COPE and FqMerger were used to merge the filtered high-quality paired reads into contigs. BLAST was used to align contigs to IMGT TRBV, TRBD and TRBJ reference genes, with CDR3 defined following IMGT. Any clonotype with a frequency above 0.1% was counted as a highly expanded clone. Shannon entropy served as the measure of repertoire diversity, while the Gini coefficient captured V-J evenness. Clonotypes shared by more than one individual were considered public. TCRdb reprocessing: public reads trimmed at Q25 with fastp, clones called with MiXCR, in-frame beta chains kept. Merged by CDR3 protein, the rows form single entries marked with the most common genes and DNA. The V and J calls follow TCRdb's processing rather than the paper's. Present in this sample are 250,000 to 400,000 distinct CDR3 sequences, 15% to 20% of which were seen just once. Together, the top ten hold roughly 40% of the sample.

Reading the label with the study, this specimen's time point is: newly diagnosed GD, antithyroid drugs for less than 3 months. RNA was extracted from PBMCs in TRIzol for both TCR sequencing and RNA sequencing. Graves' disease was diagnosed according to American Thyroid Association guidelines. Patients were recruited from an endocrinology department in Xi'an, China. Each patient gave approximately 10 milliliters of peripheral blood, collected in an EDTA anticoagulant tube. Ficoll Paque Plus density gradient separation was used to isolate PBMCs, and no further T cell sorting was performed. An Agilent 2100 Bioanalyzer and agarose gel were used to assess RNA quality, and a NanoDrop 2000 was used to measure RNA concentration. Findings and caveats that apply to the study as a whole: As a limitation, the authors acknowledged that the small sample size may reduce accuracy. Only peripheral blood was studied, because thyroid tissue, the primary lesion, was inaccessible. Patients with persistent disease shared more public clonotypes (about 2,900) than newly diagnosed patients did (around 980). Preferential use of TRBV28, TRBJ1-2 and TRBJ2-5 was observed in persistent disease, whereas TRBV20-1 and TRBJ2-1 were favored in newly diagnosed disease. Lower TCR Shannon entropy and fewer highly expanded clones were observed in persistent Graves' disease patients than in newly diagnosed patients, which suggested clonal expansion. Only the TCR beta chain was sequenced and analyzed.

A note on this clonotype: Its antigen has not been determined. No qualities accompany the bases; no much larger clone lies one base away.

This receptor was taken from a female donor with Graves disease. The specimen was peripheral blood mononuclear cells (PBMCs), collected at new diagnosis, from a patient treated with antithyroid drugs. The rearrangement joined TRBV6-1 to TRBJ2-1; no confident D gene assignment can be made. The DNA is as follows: TGTGCCAGCACCATCTCACTCAACAATGAGCAGTTCTTC. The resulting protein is CASTISLNNEQFF.